Sequencing of this TCR beta chain was carried out in a study of Ad26.COV2.S vaccination and SARS-CoV-2 variants. Treatment in this sample: around 19 received Ad26.COV2.S at low or high dose, single or two shots; 5 received placebo; per-sample allocation not given. Sampling occurred on day 63 after the first vaccine or placebo injection. Study conclusions and caveats: Once vaccination had occurred, spike-specific CD8+ and CD4+ T cell responses reportedly showed substantial breadth. Total T cell responses, in the TCR breadth and depth analyses, may have been underestimated.

Sequencing was performed with immunoSEQ multiplex PCR; in TCRdb, only in-frame clones are kept and a portion is missing. The repertoire holds around 240,000 clones, over 75% seen once, with about 10% in the top ten. Worth noting for this clone: Its antigen is not known.

This CDR3 comprises 14 residues. The germline V gene has CDR1 SGHVS and CDR2 FQNEAQ. Trimming took 0 bases from V and 4 from J, leaving 7 bases between them. This TCR was sampled from a person aged 18-65 years who received the Ad26.COV2.S COVID-19 vaccine or a placebo. This sample comprised peripheral blood, obtained in a trial of Ad26.COV2.S vaccine versus placebo. The rearrangement uses TRBV7-8 and TRBJ1-3; D is ambiguous. The CDR3, as DNA: TGTGCCAGCAGCTTAGCGTTGGGGGGAAACACCATATATTTT. Translation: CASSLALGGNTIYF.